One and the same sample provided the 8 T cell receptor beta chains below, sequenced in a study of T cell clones after liver transplantation. No antigen is known for these receptors. Some clones are missing from TCRdb's copy, which holds only in-frame ones; the method was immunoSEQ multiplex PCR. Of about 5,800 clones in the sample, 31% are singletons; the top ten hold 16%. Sequencing of dividing CFSE-low cells from the MLR defined alloreactive TCRbeta sequences. The sequenced sample consisted of CD4+ T cells from cultured PBMCs. These receptors came from a human patient who received a liver transplant. These T cells may partly come from the graft donor.

This clone was seen only once. The chain links TRBV11-2 to TRBJ2-3, with a weak D call TRBD2 (6 bases). Germline V gene lookup returns CDR1 SGHAT and CDR2 FQNNGV. This CDR3 comprises 16 residues. Trimming shortened V by 5 bases and J by 4 bases, and 19 bases separated the two germline ends. CDR3 DNA sequence: TGTGCCAGCAGCCGCCGACTCGGAGGGGACGCAGATACGCAGTATTTT. This gives the protein CASSRRLGGDADTQYF. The variable domain in full, completed from reference TRBV11-2 and TRBJ2-3, reads EAGVAQSPRYKIIEKRQSVAFWCNPISGHATLYWYQQILGQGPKLLIQFQNNGVVDDSQLPKDRFSAERLKGVDSTLKIQPAKLEDSAVYLCASSRRLGGDADTQYFGPGTRLTVL.

The rearrangement joins TRBV28 to TRBJ1-1; possibly TRBD1 for D (6 bases). The CDR3 length is 14 residues. From germline, CDR1 is MDHEN and CDR2 SYDVKM. The ends were cut back, 6 bases at V and 3 bases at J, with 14 bases in the middle. This CDR3 reads CASSTDSADTEAFF. DNA for the CDR3: TGTGCCAGCAGCACGGACAGTGCGGACACTGAAGCTTTCTTT. Using reference TRBV28 and TRBJ1-1 for the parts outside the CDR3, the full variable domain is DVKVTQSSRYLVKRTGEKVFLECVQDMDHENMFWYRQDPGLGLRLIYFSYDVKMKEKGDIPEGYSVSREKKERFSLILESASTNQTSMYLCASSTDSADTEAFFGQGTRLTVV.

The chain links TRBV7-2 to TRBJ2-5, with D possibly TRBD2 on 7 matching bases. CDR3 size: 16 residues. The germline V gene has CDR1 SGHTA and CDR2 FQGNSA. V shed 2 bases and J shed 5 bases, with 18 bases lying between them. The CDR3 sequence: CASSLIWGGAGETQYF. CDR3 nucleotides: TGTGCCAGCAGCTTAATTTGGGGGGGGGCGGGTGAGACCCAGTACTTC.

The chain combines TRBV2 with TRBJ2-7, with 7 bases that match TRBD1. This CDR3 region has 14 residues. Germline V lookup: CDR1 SNHLY, CDR2 FYNNEI. The trim removed 5 bases at V and 4 bases at J, leaving 8 bases unmatched. The CDR3 is CASSFTDRLYEQYF. Written as DNA, the CDR3 is TGTGCCAGCAGTTTTACGGACAGGTTGTACGAGCAGTACTTC.

This clone was counted a few times. This chain links TRBV4-2 with TRBJ2-2, with 8 bases identical to TRBD1. Germline V gene lookup returns CDR1 LGHNA and CDR2 YNFKEQ. With 0 bases clipped from V and 0 bases from J, the junction kept 6 bases outside the gene matches. The CDR3 is made up of 18 amino acids. CDR3 sequence reads: CASSQDRRQGSNTGELFF. In nucleotides, the CDR3 is TGTGCCAGCAGCCAAGATAGGCGACAGGGGTCGAACACCGGGGAGCTGTTTTTT.

The rearrangement joins TRBV19 to TRBJ2-2, with TRBD1 identical over 7 bases. Germline V gene sequence: CDR1 LNHDA, CDR2 SQIVND (reference sequence). Unmatched junction bases numbered 6, after V lost 1 base and J lost 4 bases. This CDR3 comprises 16 residues. CDR3 in amino acids: CASSIAPGQSTGELFF. DNA for the CDR3: TGTGCCAGTAGTATAGCCCCGGGACAGTCCACCGGGGAGCTGTTTTTT.

This sequence joins TRBV5-8 and TRBJ2-5; 9 bases are shared with TRBD1. V lost 6 bases, J lost 5 bases, and 8 bases stayed unmatched. Germline CDR1 is SGHTS and CDR2 is YDEGEE. The CDR3 has 14 residues. CDR3 amino acids: CASTYRGPGETQYF. CDR3 coding DNA: TGTGCCAGCACTTACAGGGGGCCCGGGGAGACCCAGTACTTC.

V usage is TRBV6-5 and J usage is TRBJ1-6; D is unresolved. Germline V gene data show CDR1 as MNHEY and CDR2 as SVGAGI. V was shortened by 3 bases and J by 9 bases, with 12 bases between the two germline ends. The CDR3 is 14 residues long. The CDR3 DNA follows: TGTGCCAGCAGTTATCGGGGTGCTGGTTCACCCCTCCACTTT. This translates into CASSYRGAGSPLHF.